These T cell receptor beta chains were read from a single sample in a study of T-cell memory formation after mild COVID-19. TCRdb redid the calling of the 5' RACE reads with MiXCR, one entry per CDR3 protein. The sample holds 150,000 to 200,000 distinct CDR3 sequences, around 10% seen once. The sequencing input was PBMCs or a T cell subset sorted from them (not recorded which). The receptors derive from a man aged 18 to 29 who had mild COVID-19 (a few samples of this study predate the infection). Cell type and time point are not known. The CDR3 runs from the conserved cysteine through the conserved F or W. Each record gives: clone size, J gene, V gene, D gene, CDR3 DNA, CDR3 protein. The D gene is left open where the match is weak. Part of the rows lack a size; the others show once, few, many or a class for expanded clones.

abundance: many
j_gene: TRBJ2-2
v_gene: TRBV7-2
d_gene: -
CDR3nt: TGTGCCAGCAGCTTAGGACAGCCAACGAACACCGGGGAGCTGTTTTTT
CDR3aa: CASSLGQPTNTGELFF

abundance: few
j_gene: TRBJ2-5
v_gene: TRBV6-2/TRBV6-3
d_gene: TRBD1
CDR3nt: TGTGCCAGCAGTTATAGAACCGGACAGGGACTCCAAGAGACCCAGTACTTC
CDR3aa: CASSYRTGQGLQETQYF

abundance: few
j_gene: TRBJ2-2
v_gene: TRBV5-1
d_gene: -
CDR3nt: TGCGCCAGCAGCTCCAGGCTGGGGGGGCCGAACACCGGGGAGCTGTTTTTT
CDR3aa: CASSSRLGGPNTGELFF

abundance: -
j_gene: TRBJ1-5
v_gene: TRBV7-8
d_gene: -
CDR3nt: TGTGCCAGCAGCCACAGGGACCAGCCCCAGCATTTT
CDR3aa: CASSHRDQPQHF

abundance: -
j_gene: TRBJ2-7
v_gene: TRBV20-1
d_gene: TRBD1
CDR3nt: TGCAGTGCTAGCCGACAGGGTCCCCCCTACGAGCAGTACTTC
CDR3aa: CSASRQGPPYEQYF

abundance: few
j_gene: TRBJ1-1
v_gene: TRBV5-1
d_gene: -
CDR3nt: TGCGCCAGCAGCTTGGAGGGCAGCGAAATGAACACTGAAGCTTTCTTT
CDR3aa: CASSLEGSEMNTEAFF

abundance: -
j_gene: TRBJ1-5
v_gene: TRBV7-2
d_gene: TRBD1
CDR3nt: TGTGCCAGCAGCTTAGCGCGGGACAGGGGCCAGCCCCAGCATTTT
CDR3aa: CASSLARDRGQPQHF

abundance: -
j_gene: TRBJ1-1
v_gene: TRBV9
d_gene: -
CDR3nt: TGTGCCAGCAGCGCGGGTCGGGGAACTGAAGCTTTCTTT
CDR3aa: CASSAGRGTEAFF

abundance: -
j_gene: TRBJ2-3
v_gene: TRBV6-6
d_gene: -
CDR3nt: TGTGCCAGCATTCCGACCTATAGCACAGATACGCAGTATTTT
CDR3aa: CASIPTYSTDTQYF

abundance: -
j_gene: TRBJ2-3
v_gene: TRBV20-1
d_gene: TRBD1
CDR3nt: TGCAGTGCTAGACAGGGGGTGCGCCATGGGGATACGCAGTATTTT
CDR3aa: CSARQGVRHGDTQYF

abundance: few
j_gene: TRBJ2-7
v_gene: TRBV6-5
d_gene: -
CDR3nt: TGTGCCAGCAGCTCCCCGGGGAGGGGGTCCTACGAGCAGTACTTC
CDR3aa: CASSSPGRGSYEQYF

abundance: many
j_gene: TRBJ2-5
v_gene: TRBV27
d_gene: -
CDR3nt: TGTGCCAGCAGTTTGTCGCCGACGCGGGAGACCCAGTACTTC
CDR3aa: CASSLSPTRETQYF

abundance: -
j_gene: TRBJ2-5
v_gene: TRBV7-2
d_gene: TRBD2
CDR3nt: TGTGCCAGCAGCTTAGGGGGAGCGGGGGCAGAGACCCAGTACTTC
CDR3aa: CASSLGGAGAETQYF

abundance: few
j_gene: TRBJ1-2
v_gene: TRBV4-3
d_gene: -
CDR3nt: TGCGCCAGCAGCCAATATAGGGATACTCACTATGGCTACACCTTC
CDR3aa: CASSQYRDTHYGYTF

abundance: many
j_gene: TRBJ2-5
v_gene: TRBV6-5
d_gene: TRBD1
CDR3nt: TGTGCCAGCAGTTACGGTACAGGGGGCATTTCGGAGACCCAGTACTTC
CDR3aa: CASSYGTGGISETQYF

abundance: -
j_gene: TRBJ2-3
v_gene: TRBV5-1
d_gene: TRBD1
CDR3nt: TGCGCCAGCAGCTTGAGGCTCCCGGGACAGGTATCAGATACGCAGTATTTT
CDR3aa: CASSLRLPGQVSDTQYF

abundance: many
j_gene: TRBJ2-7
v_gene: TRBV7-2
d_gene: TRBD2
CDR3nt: TGTGCCAGCAGCCCCCAGGGTTTGGGCGGGGGGGCCCCCTACGAGCAGTACTTC
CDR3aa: CASSPQGLGGGAPYEQYF

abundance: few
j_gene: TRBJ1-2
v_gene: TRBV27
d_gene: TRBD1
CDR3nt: TGTGCCAGCAGTTCCTTGGACAGGGGCGGCTACACCTTC
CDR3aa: CASSSLDRGGYTF

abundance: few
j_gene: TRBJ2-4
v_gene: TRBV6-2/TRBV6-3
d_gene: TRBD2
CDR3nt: TGTGCCAGCAGTTACTCTTCCACCCGGGGGGAGTTAGACAACATTCAGTACTTC
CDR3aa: CASSYSSTRGELDNIQYF

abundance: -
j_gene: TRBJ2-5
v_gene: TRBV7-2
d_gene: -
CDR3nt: TGTGCCAGCAACTTATCAGGGGAGGAGACCCAGTACTTC
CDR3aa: CASNLSGEETQYF

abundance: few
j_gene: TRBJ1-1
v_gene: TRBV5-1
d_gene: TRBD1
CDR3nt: TGCGCCAGCAGCTTGGGAGGGGGCTCGGGTGCTTTCTTT
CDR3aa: CASSLGGGSGAFF

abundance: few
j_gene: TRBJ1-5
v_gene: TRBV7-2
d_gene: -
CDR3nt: TGTGCCAGCAGCCCAGTCGGGCTTCAGCCCCAGCATTTT
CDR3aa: CASSPVGLQPQHF

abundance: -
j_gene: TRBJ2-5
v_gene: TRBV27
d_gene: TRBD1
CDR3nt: TGTGCCAGCAGTACCAGGGGGCGGGAGACCCAGTACTTC
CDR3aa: CASSTRGRETQYF

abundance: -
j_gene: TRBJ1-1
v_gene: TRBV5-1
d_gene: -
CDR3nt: TGCGCCAGCAGCTTGTGGGTGGGGGCCAAGAACACTGAAGCTTTCTTT
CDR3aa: CASSLWVGAKNTEAFF

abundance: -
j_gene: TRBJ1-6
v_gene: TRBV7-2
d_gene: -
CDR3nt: TGTGCCAGCAGCTTAGACGCAGGGACAAATTCACCCCTCCACTTT
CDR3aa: CASSLDAGTNSPLHF

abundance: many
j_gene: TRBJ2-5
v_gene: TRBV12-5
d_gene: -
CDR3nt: TGTGCTAGTGGTTTGGTAGGTGGACAAGAGACCCAGTACTTC
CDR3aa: CASGLVGGQETQYF